This TCR beta chain comes out of a study of CD8 T cells in Susac syndrome. With random hexamers, reverse transcription was performed on about 0.5 to 1 ug of RNA. Coverage of TCR beta CDR3 amplification by immunoSEQ multiplex PCR extended to 54 Vbeta and 13 Jbeta. TCRdb independently ran MiXCR on the immunoSEQ multiplex PCR reads; one entry per CDR3 protein. Seen here are 100,000 to 150,000 distinct CDR3 sequences, 90% to 95% observed once, and the top ten hold approximately 0.22%. This clonotype occurred a few times. Its matching antigen is unknown. Study outcomes and limitations: As acknowledged by the study, its TCR sequencing and HLA analysis included a relatively small number of individuals.

In blood CD8+ and CD4+ T cells, TCR beta underwent sequencing. The V segment lost 2 bases and the J segment 0 bases; nucleotides outside the gene matches: 0. CDR3 length: 15 residues. CDR1 is MDHEN and CDR2 is SYDVKM in the germline V gene. Sequencing was performed on CD8+ T cells from PBMCs. The TCR sequence derives from a human donor with Susac syndrome. V gene TRBV28 combines with J gene TRBJ2-3; TRBD2 agrees at 9 bases. The CDR3 protein is CASSLAGGSTDTQYF. The CDR3 DNA reads as TGTGCCAGCAGTTTAGCGGGGGGGAGCACAGATACGCAGTATTTT. Filled out from reference TRBV28 and TRBJ2-3, the complete variable domain reads DVKVTQSSRYLVKRTGEKVFLECVQDMDHENMFWYRQDPGLGLRLIYFSYDVKMKEKGDIPEGYSVSREKKERFSLILESASTNQTSMYLCASSLAGGSTDTQYFGPGTRLTVL.